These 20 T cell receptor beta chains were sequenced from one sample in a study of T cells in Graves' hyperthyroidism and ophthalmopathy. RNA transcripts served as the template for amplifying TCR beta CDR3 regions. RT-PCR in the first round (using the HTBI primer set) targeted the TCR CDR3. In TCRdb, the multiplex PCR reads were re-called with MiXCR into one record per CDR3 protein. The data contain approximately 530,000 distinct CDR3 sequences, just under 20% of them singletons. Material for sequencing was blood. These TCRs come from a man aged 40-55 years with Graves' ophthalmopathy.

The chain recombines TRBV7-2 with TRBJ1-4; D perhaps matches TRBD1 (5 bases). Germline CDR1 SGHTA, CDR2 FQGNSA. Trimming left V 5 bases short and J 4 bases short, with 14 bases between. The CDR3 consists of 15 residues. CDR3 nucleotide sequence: TGTGCCAGCAGCCCACCCGGGACGGTTAATGAAAAACTGTTTTTT. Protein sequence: CASSPPGTVNEKLFF.

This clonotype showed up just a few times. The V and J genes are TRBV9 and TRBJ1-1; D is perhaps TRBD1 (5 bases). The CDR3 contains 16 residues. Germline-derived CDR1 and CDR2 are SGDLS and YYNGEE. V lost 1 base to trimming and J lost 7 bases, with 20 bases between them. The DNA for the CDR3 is TGTGCCAGCAGCGTACTCCAGGGAGGGACGGTTGGTGAAGCTTTCTTT. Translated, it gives CASSVLQGGTVGEAFF.

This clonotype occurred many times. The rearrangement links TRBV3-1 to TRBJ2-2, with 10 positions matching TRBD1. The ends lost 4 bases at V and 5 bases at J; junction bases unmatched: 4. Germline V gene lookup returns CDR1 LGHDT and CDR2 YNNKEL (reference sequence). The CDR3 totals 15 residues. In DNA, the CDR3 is TGTGCCAGCAGCCTGGACAGGGGGTTAACCGGGGAGCTGTTTTTT. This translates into CASSLDRGLTGELFF.

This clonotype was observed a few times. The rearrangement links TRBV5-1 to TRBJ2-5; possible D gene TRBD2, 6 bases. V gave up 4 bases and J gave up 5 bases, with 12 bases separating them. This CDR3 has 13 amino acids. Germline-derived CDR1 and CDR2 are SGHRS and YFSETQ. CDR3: CASSPTGTETQYF. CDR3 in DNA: TGCGCCAGCAGCCCGACCGGGACTGAGACCCAGTACTTC.

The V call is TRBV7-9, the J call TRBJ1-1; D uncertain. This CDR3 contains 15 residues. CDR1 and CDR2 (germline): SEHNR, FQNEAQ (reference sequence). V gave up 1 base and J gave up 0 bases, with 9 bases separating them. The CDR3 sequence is CASSLGRDLNTEAFF. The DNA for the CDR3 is TGTGCCAGCAGCTTAGGGAGGGATTTGAACACTGAAGCTTTCTTT.

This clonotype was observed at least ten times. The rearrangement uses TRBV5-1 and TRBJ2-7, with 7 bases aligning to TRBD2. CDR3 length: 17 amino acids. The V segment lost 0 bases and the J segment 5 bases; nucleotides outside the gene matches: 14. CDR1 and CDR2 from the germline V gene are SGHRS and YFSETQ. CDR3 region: CASSLVGLAETVDEQYF. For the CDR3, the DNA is TGCGCCAGCAGCTTGGTTGGGCTAGCGGAGACGGTAGACGAGCAGTACTTC.

The DNA for the CDR3 is TGTGCCAGCAGCCAAGGTGCCTCAGCGGGAGGTTACAATGAGCAGTTCTTC. Encoded protein: CASSQGASAGGYNEQFF. The chain employs TRBV4-2 and TRBJ2-1; 9 positions match TRBD2. V gave up 1 base and J gave up 4 bases; unmatched junction bases: 8. The CDR3 totals 17 residues. Germline V gene sequence: CDR1 LGHNA, CDR2 YNFKEQ.

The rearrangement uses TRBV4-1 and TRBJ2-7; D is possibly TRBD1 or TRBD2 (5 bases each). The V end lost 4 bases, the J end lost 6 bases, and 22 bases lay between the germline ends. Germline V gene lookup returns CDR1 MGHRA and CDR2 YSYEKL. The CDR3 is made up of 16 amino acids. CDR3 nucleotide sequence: TGCGCCAGCAGCCCCCTCGCCAGGGACGCCGGCGGCGAGCAGTACTTC. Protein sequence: CASSPLARDAGGEQYF.

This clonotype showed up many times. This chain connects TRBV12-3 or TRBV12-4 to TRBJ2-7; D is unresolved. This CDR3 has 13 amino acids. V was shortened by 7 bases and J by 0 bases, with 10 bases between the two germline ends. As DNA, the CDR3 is TGTGCCAGCACCGTGGACCGCTCCTACGAGCAGTACTTC. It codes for CASTVDRSYEQYF.

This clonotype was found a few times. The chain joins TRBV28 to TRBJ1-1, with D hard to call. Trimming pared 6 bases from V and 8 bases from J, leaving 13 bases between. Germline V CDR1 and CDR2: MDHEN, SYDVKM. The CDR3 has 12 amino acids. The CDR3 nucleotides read TGTGCCAGCAGCCCCCCCAAAATAGAAGCTTTCTTT. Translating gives CASSPPKIEAFF.

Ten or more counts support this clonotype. CDR3 residues: CASSHLAGGTGELFF. In DNA form, the CDR3 reads TGTGCCAGCAGCCACCTAGCGGGAGGGACCGGGGAGCTGTTTTTT. The V gene is TRBV12-3 or TRBV12-4, the J gene TRBJ2-2, with 12 bases lining up with TRBD2. V lost 6 bases and J lost 5; bases outside the gene matches: 4. The CDR3 sequence is 15 residues long.

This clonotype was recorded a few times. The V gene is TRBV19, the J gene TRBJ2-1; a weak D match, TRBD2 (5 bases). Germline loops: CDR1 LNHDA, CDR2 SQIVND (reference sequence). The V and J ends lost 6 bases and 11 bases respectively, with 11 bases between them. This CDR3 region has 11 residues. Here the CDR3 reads CASSDYTKQFF. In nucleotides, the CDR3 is TGTGCCAGTAGCGACTACACGAAGCAGTTCTTC.

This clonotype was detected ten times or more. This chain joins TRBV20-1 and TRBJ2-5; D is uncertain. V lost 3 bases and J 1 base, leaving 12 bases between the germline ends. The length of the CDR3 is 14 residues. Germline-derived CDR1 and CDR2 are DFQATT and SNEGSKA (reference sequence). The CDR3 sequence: CSASPPPLQETQYF. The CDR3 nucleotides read TGCAGTGCTAGCCCTCCCCCCCTCCAAGAGACCCAGTACTTC.

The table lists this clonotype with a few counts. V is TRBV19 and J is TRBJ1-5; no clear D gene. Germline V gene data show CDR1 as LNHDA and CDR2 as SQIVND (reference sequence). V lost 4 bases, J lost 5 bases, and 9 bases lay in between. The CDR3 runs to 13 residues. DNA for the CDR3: TGTGCCAGTAGTAAGGCAGCCGATCAGCCCCAGCATTTT. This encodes CASSKAADQPQHF.

For the CDR3, the DNA is TGTGCCAGCAGGGCCCGGACAGGGGGAGCGCCGGGGGAGCTGTTTTTT. It codes for CASRARTGGAPGELFF. The chain has TRBV6-2 or TRBV6-3 and TRBJ2-2; 10 nucleotides line up with TRBD1. V lost 6 bases and J lost 8; bases outside the gene matches: 12. The germline CDR1 and CDR2 sequences are MNHEY and SVGEGT. There are 16 residues in the CDR3.

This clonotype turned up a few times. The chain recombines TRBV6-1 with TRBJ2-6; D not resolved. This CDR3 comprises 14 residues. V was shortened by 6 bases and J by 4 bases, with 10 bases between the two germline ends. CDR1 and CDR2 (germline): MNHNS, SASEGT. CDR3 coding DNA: TGTGCCAGCAGGGAGCTAAACGGGGCCAACGTCCTGACTTTC. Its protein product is CASRELNGANVLTF.

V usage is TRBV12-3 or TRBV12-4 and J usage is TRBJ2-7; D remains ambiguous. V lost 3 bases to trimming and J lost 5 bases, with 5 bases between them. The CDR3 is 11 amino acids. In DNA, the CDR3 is TGTGCCAGCAGTTTGGCCAACGAGCAGTACTTC. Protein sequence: CASSLANEQYF.

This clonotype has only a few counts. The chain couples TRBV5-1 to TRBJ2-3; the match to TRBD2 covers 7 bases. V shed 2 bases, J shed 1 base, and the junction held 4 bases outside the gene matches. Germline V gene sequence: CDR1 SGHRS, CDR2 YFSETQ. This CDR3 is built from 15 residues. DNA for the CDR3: TGCGCCAGCAGCTTAGGACTAGGGGGCACAGATACGCAGTATTTT. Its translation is CASSLGLGGTDTQYF.

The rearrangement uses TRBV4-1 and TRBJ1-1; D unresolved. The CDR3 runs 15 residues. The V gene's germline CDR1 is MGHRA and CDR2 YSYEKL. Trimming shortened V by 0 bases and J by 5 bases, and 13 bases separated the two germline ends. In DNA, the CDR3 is TGCGCCAGCAGCCAAGATTGGGAGGGTTGGACTGAAGCTTTCTTT. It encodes CASSQDWEGWTEAFF.

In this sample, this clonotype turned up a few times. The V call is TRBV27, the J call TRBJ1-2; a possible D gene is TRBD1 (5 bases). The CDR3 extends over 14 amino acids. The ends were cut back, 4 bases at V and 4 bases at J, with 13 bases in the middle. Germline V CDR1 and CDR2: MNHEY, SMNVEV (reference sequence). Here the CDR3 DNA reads TGTGCCAGCAGTTCCAAACAAGGGACCTATGGCTACACCTTC. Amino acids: CASSSKQGTYGYTF.